This T cell receptor beta chain comes out of a study of OX40 agonist ivuxolimab in advanced cancers. This CDR3 spans 16 amino acids. J gave up 3 bases and V 0 bases, and 4 bases lay outside the gene matches. CDR1 and CDR2 from the germline V gene are LNHNV and YYDKDF (reference sequence). The method was immunoSEQ multiplex PCR; TCRdb's version includes in-frame clones alone and lacks a portion of them. The table includes 66,000 or so clones, roughly 80% detected once. V is TRBV15 and J is TRBJ2-3, with 9 bases fitting TRBD2. The source of this sequence is an adult with an advanced solid tumor such as melanoma, head and neck, liver or kidney cancer. Sequencing was performed on CD4+ or CD8+ T cells sorted from blood, taken in a trial of the OX40 agonist ivuxolimab. The CDR3 region has the DNA TGTGCCACCAGCAGAGATCAAGGACTAGCGACAGATACGCAGTATTTT. As protein: CATSRDQGLATDTQYF. The complete variable domain, with remaining parts taken from reference TRBV15 and TRBJ2-3, reads DAMVIQNPRYQVTQFGKPVTLSCSQTLNHNVMYWYQQKSSQAPKLLFHYYDKDFNNEADTPDNFQSRRPNTSFCFLDIRSPGLGDTAMYLCATSRDQGLATDTQYFGPGTRLTVL.